One and the same sample provided the 14 T cell receptor beta chains below, sequenced in a study of technical replicates of blood from a few donors. Method: immunoSEQ multiplex PCR; TCRdb's copy keeps in-frame clones and lacks some. The data contain some 63,000 clones, about 87% of them singletons. Sequencing was performed on PBMCs. Receptor source: a human donor in good health. Some clones in this sample may be carry-over from other donors' samples.

CDR3 bases: TGTGCCAGCAGTGACCAGGGGCAGCCCCAGCATTTT. It is translated as CASSDQGQPQHF. The chain is built from TRBV25-1 and TRBJ1-5; D might be TRBD1 (6 bases). This CDR3 comprises 12 residues. Germline CDR1 is MGHDK and CDR2 is SYGVNS. V was cut by 3 bases and J by 7 bases, with 7 bases left in between.

This clone was seen just once. The rearrangement links TRBV7-3 to TRBJ2-5; 13 bases map to TRBD2. Germline CDR1 is SGHTA and CDR2 is FQGTGA. CDR3 length: 15 residues. V shed 5 bases, J shed 5 bases, and the junction held 5 bases outside the gene matches. The CDR3 DNA reads TGTGCCAGCAGCGTACTAGCGGGGGGGCCGGAGACCCAGTACTTC. It is translated as CASSVLAGGPETQYF.

This rearrangement joins TRBV7-2 to TRBJ2-1; the match to TRBD2 covers 8 bases. J was trimmed by 4 bases and V by 2 bases; bases with no gene match: 16. This CDR3 is built from 19 residues. Germline CDR1 and CDR2: SGHTA and FQGNSA. The CDR3, as DNA: TGTGCCAGCAGCTTAAGGAATGTCGAGGCCGGGGGGGCTTACAATGAGCAGTTCTTC. Encoded protein: CASSLRNVEAGGAYNEQFF.

This rearrangement joins TRBV19 to TRBJ2-2, with D possibly matching TRBD1 (5 bases). Trimming pared 7 bases from V and 5 bases from J, leaving 14 bases between. Germline lookup yields CDR1 LNHDA and CDR2 SQIVND (reference sequence). This CDR3 has 14 residues. The CDR3 reads CASTWQGRTGELFF. The CDR3 coding sequence is TGTGCCAGTACTTGGCAGGGTCGAACCGGGGAGCTGTTTTTT.

The chain is built from TRBV4-2 and TRBJ1-6; unclear D gene. Between the trimmed V and J ends, which lost 3 bases and 5 bases, there was a span of 14 bases. Per germline, CDR1 LGHNA and CDR2 YNFKEQ. This CDR3 contains 16 residues. CDR3 protein: CASSHQTGRDNSPLHF. The CDR3 bases are TGTGCCAGCAGCCACCAAACTGGGCGGGATAATTCACCCCTCCACTTT.

The chain recombines TRBV7-2 with TRBJ2-7; TRBD2 aligns across 12 bases. V gave up 5 bases and J gave up 5 bases; unmatched junction bases: 13. This CDR3 region has 17 residues. CDR1 and CDR2 (germline): SGHTA, FQGNSA. The CDR3 coding sequence is TGTGCCAGCAGCCCCACCCCCTCTAGCGGGAGGGCCGACGAGCAGTACTTC. This codes for CASSPTPSSGRADEQYF.

This clone was seen a single time. CDR3: CASSHSGNQPQHF. Written as DNA, the CDR3 is TGTGCCAGCAGCCATAGCGGCAATCAGCCCCAGCATTTT. The chain recombines TRBV7-8 with TRBJ1-5; D gene uncertain. V lost 5 bases and J lost 2, with 7 bases in between. Germline V gene data show CDR1 as SGHVS and CDR2 as FQNEAQ. The CDR3 has 13 amino acids.

The genes are TRBV7-2 and TRBJ2-3, with TRBD2 identical over 11 bases. The CDR3 totals 16 residues. With V trimmed by 0 bases and J by 4 bases, 3 bases remained unmatched. Germline CDR1 and CDR2: SGHTA and FQGNSA. The CDR3 region is CASSLAGTSGPDTQYF. CDR3 coding DNA: TGTGCCAGCAGCTTAGCCGGGACTAGCGGCCCAGATACGCAGTATTTT. The complete variable domain, with remaining parts taken from reference TRBV7-2 and TRBJ2-3, reads GAGVSQSPSNKVTEKGKDVELRCDPISGHTALYWYRQSLGQGLEFLIYFQGNSAPDKSGLPSDRFSAERTGGSVSTLTIQRTQQEDSAVYLCASSLAGTSGPDTQYFGPGTRLTVL.

This clone was observed a few times. V and J are TRBV6-4 and TRBJ1-5; D perhaps matches TRBD1 (5 bases). CDR3 length: 17 amino acids. Germline values: CDR1 MRHNA, CDR2 SNTAGT. V lost 8 bases, J lost 0 bases, and 20 bases lay in between. CDR3 amino acids: CASGTKPGIYSNQPQHF. The CDR3, as DNA: TGTGCCAGCGGTACTAAGCCAGGGATTTATAGCAATCAGCCCCAGCATTTT.

The V call is TRBV27, the J call TRBJ2-7; D is uncertain. V lost 2 bases, J lost 3 bases, and 8 bases lay in between. The germline V gene encodes CDR1 MNHEY and CDR2 SMNVEV (reference sequence). The CDR3 has 13 residues. CDR3 nucleotide sequence: TGTGCCAGCAGTTTAATACCAGGCTACGAGCAGTACTTC. Translating it yields CASSLIPGYEQYF.

The rearrangement joins TRBV7-9 to TRBJ2-7; D not resolved. The CDR3 has 13 amino acids. Germline V lookup: CDR1 SEHNR, CDR2 FQNEAQ (reference sequence). V lost 0 bases to trimming and J lost 4 bases, with 7 bases between them. CDR3 sequence (DNA): TGTGCCAGCAGCTTAGCTCTTCAGTACGAGCAGTACTTC. Its protein product is CASSLALQYEQYF.

The chain combines TRBV5-1 with TRBJ2-5; D might be TRBD1 (6 bases). The CDR3 is 14 amino acids. Germline CDR1 reads SGHRS; CDR2 reads YFSETQ. The V end lost 4 bases, the J end lost 5 bases, and 15 bases lay between the germline ends. DNA for the CDR3: TGCGCCAGCAGCACCCAGACAGGCCGGGAGACCCAGTACTTC. It codes for CASSTQTGRETQYF.

The chain has TRBV4-1 and TRBJ1-4; D might be TRBD1 (5 bases). The CDR3 has 16 amino acids. From germline, CDR1 is MGHRA and CDR2 YSYEKL. V lost 3 bases to trimming and J lost 2 bases, with 13 bases between them. CDR3 residues: CASSQGAGKTNEKLFF. CDR3 DNA: TGCGCCAGCAGCCAGGGCGCAGGGAAGACTAATGAAAAACTGTTTTTT.

The V call is TRBV15, the J call TRBJ2-1; 11 bases line up with TRBD2. The germline CDR1 and CDR2 sequences are LNHNV and YYDKDF (reference sequence). CDR3 length: 15 residues. Unmatched junction bases numbered 1, after V lost 0 bases and J lost 6 bases. The CDR3 here is CATSRELAGVNEQFF. As DNA, the CDR3 is TGTGCCACCAGCAGAGAACTAGCGGGAGTCAATGAGCAGTTCTTC. Full variable domain (missing parts from reference TRBV15 and TRBJ2-1): DAMVIQNPRYQVTQFGKPVTLSCSQTLNHNVMYWYQQKSSQAPKLLFHYYDKDFNNEADTPDNFQSRRPNTSFCFLDIRSPGLGDTAMYLCATSRELAGVNEQFFGPGTRLTVL.